One and the same sample provided the 31 T cell receptor beta chains below, sequenced in a study of brain T cells in children with intractable seizures. Repertoires were generated with immunoSEQ multiplex PCR, while TCRdb's copy carries only in-frame clones and drops some. The sample holds around 44,000 clones, 75% to 95% seen once. Sequenced material: peripheral blood, taken at surgery. These receptors all come from a girl under 10 years old with tuberous sclerosis and intractable seizures.

The rearrangement joins TRBV21-1 to TRBJ2-3; the D call in the table, TRBD1, was not verified against the DNA. TRBV21-1 is listed as a pseudogene. CDR3 length equals 16 residues. The CDR3 coding sequence is TGTGCCAGCAGCATTAGAGACAGGCCCCGCACAGATACGCAGTATTTT. Encoded protein: CASSIRDRPRTDTQYF.

This sequence joins TRBV12-3 or TRBV12-4 and TRBJ1-3; D gene unclear. Trimming cost V 4 bases and J 9 bases, with 7 bases left between them. This CDR3 has 11 amino acids. The CDR3 DNA is TGTGCCAGCAGTTCCACCCCCACCATATATTTT. Protein sequence: CASSSTPTIYF.

The chain carries TRBV6-1 and TRBJ1-5; D is unclear. Germline V gene lookup returns CDR1 MNHNS and CDR2 SASEGT. V was pared by 2 bases and J by 4 bases, with 9 bases between. The CDR3 runs 14 residues. CDR3 amino acids: CASSESTGNQPQHF. CDR3 coding DNA: TGTGCCAGCAGTGAATCGACGGGAAATCAGCCCCAGCATTTT.

Here the CDR3 reads CASTFGTTNEKLFF. For the CDR3, the DNA is TGTGCCAGCACTTTTGGGACAACTAATGAAAAACTGTTTTTT. The chain has TRBV3-1 (or the pseudogene TRBV3-2) and TRBJ1-4; D remains unclear. The CDR3 has 14 amino acids. V lost 7 bases and J lost 0, with 9 bases in between. Germline assignment: CDR1 LGHDT and CDR2 YNNKEL (reference sequence).

The chain employs TRBV19 and TRBJ2-1, with 10 bases lining up with TRBD1. Germline V lookup: CDR1 LNHDA, CDR2 SQIVND (reference sequence). This CDR3 is 12 amino acids long. Losses at the gene ends were 6 bases for V and 8 bases for J; bases not matched to a gene: 1. The CDR3: CASRTGGDEQFF. The CDR3 nucleotides are TGTGCCAGTAGGACAGGGGGCGATGAGCAGTTCTTC.

J is TRBJ1-2 and V is TRBV27; 7 positions agree with TRBD1. From germline, CDR1 is MNHEY and CDR2 SMNVEV (reference sequence). Germline trimming cut 0 bases from V and 8 bases from J; bases unmatched to any gene: 9. The CDR3 covers 15 residues. The CDR3 DNA sequence: TGTGCCAGCAGTTTATCGTGGGACAGTGCGTGGGGCTACACCTTC. Its protein is CASSLSWDSAWGYTF.

The rearrangement uses TRBV7-8 and TRBJ2-4; maybe TRBD1 (6 bases). Germline V gene data show CDR1 as SGHVS and CDR2 as FQNEAQ. Trimming left V 2 bases short and J 4 bases short, with 12 bases between. There are 15 residues in the CDR3. CDR3: CASSLPGQTKNIQYF. DNA of the CDR3: TGTGCCAGCAGCTTACCAGGACAGACTAAAAACATTCAGTACTTC.

This chain joins TRBV9 and TRBJ2-5, with TRBD2 matching 7 bases. The trim removed 4 bases at V and 3 bases at J, leaving 12 bases unmatched. The CDR3 extends over 16 amino acids. Germline V gene sequence: CDR1 SGDLS, CDR2 YYNGEE. This CDR3 is CASSPKGTTHKETQYF. The CDR3 nucleotides read TGTGCCAGCAGCCCGAAGGGGACTACACATAAAGAGACCCAGTACTTC.

V gene TRBV24-1 combines with J gene TRBJ2-3; D unclear. Per germline, CDR1 KGHDR and CDR2 SFDVKD. V was trimmed by 2 bases and J by 7 bases, leaving 12 bases between them. CDR3 length equals 14 residues. The CDR3 DNA reads TGTGCCACCAGTGATTCGCGCCCTGTGAATACGCAGTATTTT. Translating it yields CATSDSRPVNTQYF.

The J gene is TRBJ2-5, the V gene TRBV11-1; D remains ambiguous. CDR3 size: 16 residues. Looked up from germline, CDR1 is SGHAT and CDR2 is FQDESV (reference sequence). Trimming pared 5 bases from V and 3 bases from J, leaving 19 bases between. CDR3 bases: TGTGCCAGCAGCCCGCGAACGTGGGGAAAGGAAGAGACCCAGTACTTC. Translating it yields CASSPRTWGKEETQYF. The full variable domain, completed using reference TRBV11-1 and TRBJ2-5, is EAEVAQSPRYKITEKSQAVAFWCDPISGHATLYWYRQILGQGPELLVQFQDESVVDDSQLPKDRFSAERLKGVDSTLKIQPAELGDSAMYLCASSPRTWGKEETQYFGPGTRLLVL.

CDR3 in amino acids: CASSRTGGAEQFF. As DNA, the CDR3 is TGTGCCAGCAGCAGGACAGGGGGGGCTGAGCAGTTCTTC. The V and J genes are TRBV11-1 and TRBJ2-1; 10 nucleotides match TRBD1. CDR1 SGHAT and CDR2 FQDESV come from the germline V gene (reference sequence). The CDR3 is 13 amino acids. V shed 5 bases, J shed 9 bases, and the junction held 4 bases outside the gene matches.

The chain joins TRBV11-2 to TRBJ2-7, with D possibly being TRBD1 (6 bases). The CDR3 runs 13 residues. Germline CDR1 reads SGHAT; CDR2 reads FQNNGV. The V and J ends lost 3 bases and 4 bases respectively, with 10 bases between them. The CDR3 is CASSLDRSYEQYV. The CDR3 coding sequence is TGTGCCAGCAGCTTGGACAGATCGTACGAGCAGTACGTC.

The rearrangement uses TRBV24-1 and TRBJ2-7; 7 nucleotides agree with TRBD1. V dropped 4 bases and J dropped 1; count of bases not matched to a gene: 12. The CDR3 has 17 amino acids. The germline CDR1 and CDR2 sequences are KGHDR and SFDVKD. Here the CDR3 DNA reads TGTGCCACCAGTGAAGTTTGGGGCCACAGGGGATCCTACGAGCAGTACGTC. Translating gives CATSEVWGHRGSYEQYV.

This rearrangement joins TRBV19 to TRBJ1-4, with 9 nucleotides matching TRBD1. Germline lookup yields CDR1 LNHDA and CDR2 SQIVND (reference sequence). The length of the CDR3 is 14 residues. Trimming at V came to 7 bases and at J to 8 bases, leaving 8 bases not matched to a gene. In DNA, the CDR3 is TGTGCCAGTATCGGGACAGGGCGAGGAGAAAAACTGTTTTTT. This codes for CASIGTGRGEKLFF.

This clone showed up just once. The chain has TRBV19 and TRBJ2-3, with 9 bases aligning to TRBD2. CDR3 length equals 18 residues. CDR1 is LNHDA, CDR2 SQIVND, per germline (reference sequence). J was trimmed by 0 bases and V by 4 bases; bases with no gene match: 11. The CDR3 DNA sequence: TGTGCCAGTAGTAAATCCGCGGGGGGGCGGATGAGCACAGATACGCAGTATTTT. Amino acid sequence: CASSKSAGGRMSTDTQYF.

The gene calls are TRBV5-4 and TRBJ1-1; D is undetermined. Germline V lookup: CDR1 SGHNT, CDR2 YYREEE (reference sequence). The CDR3 contains 15 residues. Trimming pared 2 bases from V and 5 bases from J, leaving 16 bases between. In DNA form, the CDR3 reads TGTGCCAGCAGCTTACAAGGCCGTAGAGTTACTGAAGCTTTCTTT. Encoded protein: CASSLQGRRVTEAFF.

The J gene is TRBJ2-7, the V gene TRBV6-1, with 7 bases lining up with TRBD2. Germline V CDR1 and CDR2: MNHNS, SASEGT. V was pared by 1 base and J by 7 bases, with 4 bases of the junction left unmatched. The CDR3 covers 13 residues. This chain's CDR3 is CASSEVGGEEQYV. As DNA, the CDR3 is TGTGCCAGCAGTGAAGTGGGAGGGGAAGAGCAGTACGTC.

This rearrangement joins TRBV20-1 to TRBJ2-5, with D maybe TRBD1 (7 bases). This CDR3 has 14 residues. V was trimmed by 3 bases and J by 4 bases, leaving 15 bases between them. Per the germline V gene, CDR1 is DFQATT and CDR2 is SNEGSKA (reference sequence). The CDR3: CSASSGGRGETQYF. CDR3 DNA sequence: TGCAGTGCTAGTTCAGGGGGGCGAGGAGAGACCCAGTACTTC.

This chain connects TRBV28 to TRBJ1-2, with D unclear. Germline V gene data show CDR1 as MDHEN and CDR2 as SYDVKM. The CDR3 contains 13 residues. V was cut by 5 bases and J by 4 bases, with 11 bases left in between. CDR3 in amino acids: CASSLTGFYGYTF. DNA for the CDR3: TGTGCCAGCAGTCTGACCGGATTCTATGGCTACACCTTC.

This clone was found a few times. This rearrangement joins TRBV6-5 to TRBJ1-5; maybe TRBD1 (5 bases). The CDR3 runs to 14 residues. V dropped 5 bases and J dropped 2 bases, with 10 bases sitting between them. The germline V gene has CDR1 MNHEY and CDR2 SVGAGI. In DNA form, the CDR3 reads TGTGCCAGCAGTAAGTGGGACGGCAATCAGCCCCAGCATTTT. This codes for CASSKWDGNQPQHF.

The genes are TRBV2 and TRBJ2-7; D may be TRBD1 (5 bases). The CDR3 has 13 amino acids. The ends were cut back, 7 bases at V and 7 bases at J, with 17 bases in the middle. CDR1 and CDR2 (germline): SNHLY, FYNNEI. The CDR3 sequence: CASTRAEMGEQYV. The CDR3 DNA follows: TGTGCCAGCACCAGGGCCGAAATGGGGGAGCAGTACGTC.

The chain combines TRBV6-2 or TRBV6-3 with TRBJ2-7; D ambiguous. The germline V and J ends were trimmed by 6 bases and 2 bases, with 11 bases remaining between them. Germline CDR1 is MNHEY and CDR2 is SVGEGT. The CDR3 has 13 residues. The CDR3 spells CASSPTATYEQYF. The CDR3 DNA reads TGTGCCAGCAGCCCGACGGCAACCTACGAGCAGTACTTC.

The V call is TRBV5-1, the J call TRBJ1-2, with D possibly being TRBD1 (5 bases). The CDR3 consists of 15 residues. Trimming took 0 bases from V and 4 from J, leaving 13 bases between them. From germline, CDR1 is SGHRS and CDR2 YFSETQ. The CDR3 spells CASSLGGDRAYGYTF. In DNA, the CDR3 is TGCGCCAGCAGCTTGGGAGGGGATAGAGCCTATGGCTACACCTTC.

The CDR3 loop reads CASSPRVTETYGYTF. In nucleotides, the CDR3 is TGTGCCAGCAGCCCTAGGGTGACGGAAACTTATGGCTACACCTTC. The chain joins TRBV7-2 to TRBJ1-2; D unresolved. The CDR3 length is 15 residues. The germline gives CDR1 SGHTA, CDR2 FQGNSA. Trimming took off 5 bases at V and 5 bases at J, with 18 bases between the two ends. Looking up the rest from reference TRBV7-2 and TRBJ1-2 gives the full variable domain: GAGVSQSPSNKVTEKGKDVELRCDPISGHTALYWYRQSLGQGLEFLIYFQGNSAPDKSGLPSDRFSAERTGGSVSTLTIQRTQQEDSAVYLCASSPRVTETYGYTFGSGTRLTVV.

The chain has TRBV3-1 (or the pseudogene TRBV3-2) and TRBJ1-5; D is unclear. The CDR3 covers 12 residues. The V gene lost 1 base and the J gene lost 7 bases, with 5 bases spanning the gap. CDR1 is LGHDT and CDR2 is YNNKEL in the germline V gene (reference sequence). In DNA form, the CDR3 reads TGTGCCAGCAGCCAAGGTTGGCAGCCCCAGCATTTT. Translated, it gives CASSQGWQPQHF.

The CDR3 DNA sequence: TGTGCCACCAGTGATCAATGGGACGGAGAAAACATTCAGTACTTC. Its protein product is CATSDQWDGENIQYF. V is TRBV24-1 and J is TRBJ2-4; the D call may be TRBD1 or TRBD2 (5 bases each). Trimming removed 3 bases at V and 5 bases at J, with 13 bases between. The CDR3 extends over 15 amino acids. Germline CDR1 and CDR2: KGHDR and SFDVKD.

CDR3 in DNA: TGTGCCAGTAGAGCCTCGCGGCGGGGTGGGGATACGCAGTATTTT. This codes for CASRASRRGGDTQYF. The chain combines TRBV19 with TRBJ2-3, with D perhaps TRBD2 (6 bases). Trimming cost V 6 bases and J 6 bases, with 19 bases left between them. This CDR3 is 15 amino acids long. The germline gives CDR1 LNHDA, CDR2 SQIVND (reference sequence).

This clone was recorded only once. The chain employs TRBV5-1 and TRBJ2-5, with TRBD2 matching 15 bases. The junction had 4 bases not matched to a gene; V was cut back by 4 bases and J by 3 bases. The V gene's germline CDR1 is SGHRS and CDR2 YFSETQ. This CDR3 has 16 residues. The CDR3 sequence: CASSMGLAGGKETQYF. CDR3 DNA: TGCGCCAGCAGCATGGGACTAGCGGGGGGAAAAGAGACCCAGTACTTC.

The gene calls are TRBV12-3 or TRBV12-4 and TRBJ1-2; no definite D call. Trimming removed 2 bases from V and 4 bases from J, with 5 bases in between. CDR3 length equals 12 residues. CDR3 nucleotide sequence: TGTGCCAGCAGTTTACGGGGCTATGGCTACACCTTC. This sequence encodes CASSLRGYGYTF.

This chain connects TRBV30 to TRBJ1-6, with 7 bases lining up with TRBD1. The CDR3 extends over 16 amino acids. The germline V gene has CDR1 GTSNPN and CDR2 SVGIG (reference sequence). V gave up 6 bases and J gave up 2 bases; unmatched junction bases: 10. The chain's CDR3 is CACYYRGSPYNSPLHF. DNA for the CDR3: TGTGCCTGTTACTACAGGGGAAGCCCCTATAATTCACCCCTCCACTTT.

This chain uses TRBV20-1 with TRBJ2-1; no reliable D call. The CDR3 runs to 10 residues. CDR1 is DFQATT and CDR2 is SNEGSKA in the germline V gene (reference sequence). Between the trimmed V and J ends, which lost 3 bases and 15 bases, there was a span of 12 bases. The CDR3 here is CSARASPPFF. CDR3 DNA: TGCAGTGCTAGGGCTAGTCCTCCGTTCTTC.